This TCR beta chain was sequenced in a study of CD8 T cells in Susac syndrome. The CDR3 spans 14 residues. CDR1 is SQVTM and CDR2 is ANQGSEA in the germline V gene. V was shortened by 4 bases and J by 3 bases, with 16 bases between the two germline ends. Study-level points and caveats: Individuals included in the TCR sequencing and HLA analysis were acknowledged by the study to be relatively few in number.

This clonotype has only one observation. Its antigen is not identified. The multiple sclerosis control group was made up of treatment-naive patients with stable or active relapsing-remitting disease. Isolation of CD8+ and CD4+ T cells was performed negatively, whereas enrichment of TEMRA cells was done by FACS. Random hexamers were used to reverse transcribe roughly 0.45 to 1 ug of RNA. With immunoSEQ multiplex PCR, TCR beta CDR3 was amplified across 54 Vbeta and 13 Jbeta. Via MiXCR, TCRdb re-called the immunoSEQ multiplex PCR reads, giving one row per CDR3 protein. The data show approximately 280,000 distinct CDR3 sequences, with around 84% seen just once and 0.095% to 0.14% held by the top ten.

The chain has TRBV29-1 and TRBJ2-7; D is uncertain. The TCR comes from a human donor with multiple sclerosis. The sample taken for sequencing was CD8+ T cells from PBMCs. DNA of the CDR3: TGCAGCGTTGTAGTGTCTTCTGCCCTCTACGAGCAGTACTTC. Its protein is CSVVVSSALYEQYF.